Shown below are 2 T cell receptor beta chains from a single sample sequenced in a study of breast tumors, draining lymph nodes, adjacent tissues listed by TCRdb under 2016. Lymph node samples came from the axillary draining lymph nodes of breast cancer patients. The method behind the library was multiplex PCR. The sample was run on an Illumina HiSeq 2000. TCRdb reprocessed the public reads (quality trimming at Q25 with fastp, clone calling with MiXCR) and kept in-frame beta chains. Under each unique CDR3 protein, matching rows form one entry showing the most common genes and DNA. The sample profile shows some 100,000 distinct CDR3 sequences; around 20% of them were found once. The ten top clones hold 1% to 1.5% of the sample. Source material: axillary lymph node tissue. These receptors were collected from a female donor with breast cancer. Some clones in this sample may be carry-over from other donors' samples.

This clonotype was seen ten or more times. This sequence joins TRBV20-1 and TRBJ2-7, with D perhaps assigned TRBD1 or TRBD2 (6 bases each). Germline V gene sequence: CDR1 DFQATT, CDR2 SNEGSKA (reference sequence). The CDR3 spans 15 residues. Trimming cost V 1 base and J 3 bases, with 16 bases left between them. CDR3 amino acids: CSARGERGLIYEQYF. The CDR3 DNA is TGCAGTGCTAGAGGGGAACGGGGGCTTATCTACGAGCAGTACTTC.

This clonotype was detected many times. The chain uses TRBV20-1 and TRBJ2-7, with 10 bases matching TRBD1. Germline V gene data show CDR1 as DFQATT and CDR2 as SNEGSKA (reference sequence). With 2 bases clipped from V and 4 bases from J, the junction kept 8 bases outside the gene matches. The length of the CDR3 is 15 residues. The CDR3 sequence is CSARRRDRGGYEQYF. The CDR3 bases are TGCAGTGCTAGACGCCGGGACAGGGGAGGTTACGAGCAGTACTTC.